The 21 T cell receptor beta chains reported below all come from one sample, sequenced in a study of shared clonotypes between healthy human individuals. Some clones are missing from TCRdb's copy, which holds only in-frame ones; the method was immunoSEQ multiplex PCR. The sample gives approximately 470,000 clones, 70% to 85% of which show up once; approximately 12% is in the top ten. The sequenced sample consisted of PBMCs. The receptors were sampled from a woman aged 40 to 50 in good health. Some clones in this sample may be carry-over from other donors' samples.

In DNA, the CDR3 is TGCAGCGTTCACAGGGGGCCGGACGAGCAGTACTTC. It encodes CSVHRGPDEQYF. The chain links TRBV29-1 to TRBJ2-7; 9 bases fit TRBD1. Germline CDR1 is SQVTM and CDR2 is ANQGSEA. With V trimmed by 5 bases and J by 5 bases, 4 bases remained unmatched. The CDR3 is 12 residues long.

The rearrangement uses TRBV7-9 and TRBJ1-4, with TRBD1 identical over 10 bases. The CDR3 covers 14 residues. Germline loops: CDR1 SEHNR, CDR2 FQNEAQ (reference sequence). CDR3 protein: CKLHMGTGERKLFF. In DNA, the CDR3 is TGTAAACTTCATATGGGGACAGGGGAAAGAAAACTGTTTTTT.

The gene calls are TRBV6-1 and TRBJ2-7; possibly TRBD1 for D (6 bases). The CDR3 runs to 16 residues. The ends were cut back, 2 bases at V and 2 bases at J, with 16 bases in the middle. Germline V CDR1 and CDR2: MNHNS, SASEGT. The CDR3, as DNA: TGTGCCAGCAGTGAATCCCTAGACAGGTTCGCCTACGAGCAGTACTTC. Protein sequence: CASSESLDRFAYEQYF.

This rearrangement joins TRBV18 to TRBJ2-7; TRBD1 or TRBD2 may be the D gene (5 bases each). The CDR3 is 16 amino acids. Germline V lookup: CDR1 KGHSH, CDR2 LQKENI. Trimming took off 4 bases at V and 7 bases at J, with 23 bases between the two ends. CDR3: CASSRTTGPRFLEQYF. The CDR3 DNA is TGTGCCAGCTCACGAACAACGGGACCGCGGTTTTTGGAGCAGTACTTC.

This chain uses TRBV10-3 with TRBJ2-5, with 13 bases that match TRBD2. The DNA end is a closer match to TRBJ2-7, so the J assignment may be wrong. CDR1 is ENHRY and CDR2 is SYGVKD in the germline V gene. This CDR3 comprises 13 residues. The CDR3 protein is CATGTSGTGEQYF. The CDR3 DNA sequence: TGTGCCACCGGGACTAGCGGGACCGGCGAGCAGTACTTC.

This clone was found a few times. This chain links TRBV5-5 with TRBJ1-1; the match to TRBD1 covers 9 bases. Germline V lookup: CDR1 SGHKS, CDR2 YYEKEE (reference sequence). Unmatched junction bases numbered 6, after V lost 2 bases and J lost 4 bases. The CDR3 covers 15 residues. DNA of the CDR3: TGTGCCAGCAGCTTTTTTGGACAGGGGACCACTGAAGCTTTCTTT. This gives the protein CASSFFGQGTTEAFF.

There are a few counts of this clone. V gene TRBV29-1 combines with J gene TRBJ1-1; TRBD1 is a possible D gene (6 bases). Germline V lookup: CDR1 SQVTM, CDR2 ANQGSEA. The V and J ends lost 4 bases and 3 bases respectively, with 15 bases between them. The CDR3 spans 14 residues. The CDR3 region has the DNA TGCAGCGTTGCTAATGGGGCAGGGGACACTGAAGCTTTCTTT. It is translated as CSVANGAGDTEAFF.

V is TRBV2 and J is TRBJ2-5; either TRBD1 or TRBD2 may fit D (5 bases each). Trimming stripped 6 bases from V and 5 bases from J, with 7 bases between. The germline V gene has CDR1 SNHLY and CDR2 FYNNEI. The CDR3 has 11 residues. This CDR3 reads CASSREETQYF. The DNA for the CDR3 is TGTGCCAGCAGCAGGGAGGAGACCCAGTACTTC.

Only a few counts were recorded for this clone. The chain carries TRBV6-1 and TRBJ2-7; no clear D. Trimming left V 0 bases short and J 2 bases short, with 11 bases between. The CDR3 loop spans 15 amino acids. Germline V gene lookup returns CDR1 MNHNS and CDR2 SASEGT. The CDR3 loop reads CASSEAGWSTYEQYF. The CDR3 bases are TGTGCCAGCAGTGAAGCGGGTTGGTCAACCTACGAGCAGTACTTC.

The CDR3 sequence: CASSPGPREQFF. The CDR3 DNA is TGTGCCAGCTCACCGGGCCCTCGGGAGCAGTTCTTC. V is TRBV18 and J is TRBJ2-1; D not resolved. This CDR3 contains 12 residues. V lost 3 bases, J lost 10 bases, and 10 bases lay in between. Germline V gives CDR1 KGHSH, CDR2 LQKENI. Full variable domain (outside the CDR3, taken from reference TRBV18 and TRBJ2-1): NAGVMQNPRHLVRRRGQEARLRCSPMKGHSHVYWYRQLPEEGLKFMVYLQKENIIDESGMPKERFSAEFPKEGPSILRIQQVVRGDSAAYFCASSPGPREQFFGPGTRLTVL.

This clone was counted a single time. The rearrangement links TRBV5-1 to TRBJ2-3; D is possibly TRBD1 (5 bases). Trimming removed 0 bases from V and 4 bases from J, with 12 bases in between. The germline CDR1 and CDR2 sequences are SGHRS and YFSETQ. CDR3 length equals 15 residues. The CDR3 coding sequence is TGCGCCAGCAGCTTGGACAGGCCCGGAGCAGATACGCAGTATTTT. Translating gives CASSLDRPGADTQYF.

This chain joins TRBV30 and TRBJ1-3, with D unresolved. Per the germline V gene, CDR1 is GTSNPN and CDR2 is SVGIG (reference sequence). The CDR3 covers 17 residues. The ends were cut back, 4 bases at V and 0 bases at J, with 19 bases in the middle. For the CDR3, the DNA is TGTGCCTGGAACGATCCTCCCGTTTTTAGCTCTGGAAACACCATATATTTT. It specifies CAWNDPPVFSSGNTIYF.

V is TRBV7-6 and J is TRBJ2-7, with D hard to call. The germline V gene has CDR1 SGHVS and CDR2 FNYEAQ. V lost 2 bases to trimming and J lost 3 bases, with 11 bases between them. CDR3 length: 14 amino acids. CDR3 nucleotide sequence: TGTGCCAGCAGCTTAACCCCGCAGATCTACGAGCAGTACTTC. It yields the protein CASSLTPQIYEQYF.

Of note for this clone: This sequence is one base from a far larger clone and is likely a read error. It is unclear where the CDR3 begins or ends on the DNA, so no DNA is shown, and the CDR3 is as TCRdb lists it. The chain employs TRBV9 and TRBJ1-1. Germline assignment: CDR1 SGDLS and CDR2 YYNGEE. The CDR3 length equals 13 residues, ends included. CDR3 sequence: CASSVGSGTEALF.

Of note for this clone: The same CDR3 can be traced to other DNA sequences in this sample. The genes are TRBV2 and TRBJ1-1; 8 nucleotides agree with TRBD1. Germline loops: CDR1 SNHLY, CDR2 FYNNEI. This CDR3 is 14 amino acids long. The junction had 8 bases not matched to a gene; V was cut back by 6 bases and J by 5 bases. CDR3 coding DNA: TGTGCCAGCAGCCCTGGACAGGGTAGGACTGAAGCTTTCTTT. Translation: CASSPGQGRTEAFF. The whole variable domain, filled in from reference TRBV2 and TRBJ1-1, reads EPEVTQTPSHQVTQMGQEVILRCVPISNHLYFYWYRQILGQKVEFLVSFYNNEISEKSEIFDDQFSVERPDGSNFTLKIRSTKLEDSAMYFCASSPGQGRTEAFFGQGTRLTVV.

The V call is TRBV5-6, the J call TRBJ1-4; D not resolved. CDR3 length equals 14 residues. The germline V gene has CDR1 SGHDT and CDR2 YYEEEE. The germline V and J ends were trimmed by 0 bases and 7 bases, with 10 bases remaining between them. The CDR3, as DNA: TGTGCCAGCAGCTTGGATGGTTTCGGTGAAAAACTGTTTTTT. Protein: CASSLDGFGEKLFF.

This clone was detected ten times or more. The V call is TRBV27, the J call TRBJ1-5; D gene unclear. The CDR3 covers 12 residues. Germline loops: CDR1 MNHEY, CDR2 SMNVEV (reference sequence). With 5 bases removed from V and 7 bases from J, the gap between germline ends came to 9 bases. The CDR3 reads CASSGVGQPQHF. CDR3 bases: TGTGCCAGCAGTGGGGTTGGGCAGCCCCAGCATTTT.

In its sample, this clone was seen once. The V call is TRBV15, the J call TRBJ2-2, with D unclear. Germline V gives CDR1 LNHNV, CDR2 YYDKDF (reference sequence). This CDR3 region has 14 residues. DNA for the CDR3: TGTGCAGTAACGCCGTCGTCGAACACCGGGGAGCTGTTTTTT. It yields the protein CAVTPSSNTGELFF.

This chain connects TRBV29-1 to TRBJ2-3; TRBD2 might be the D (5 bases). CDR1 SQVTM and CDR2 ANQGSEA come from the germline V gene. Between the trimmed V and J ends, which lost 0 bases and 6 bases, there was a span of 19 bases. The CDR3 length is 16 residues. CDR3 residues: CSVEDRIGEPPDTQYF. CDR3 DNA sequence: TGCAGCGTTGAAGATCGGATCGGGGAACCACCCGATACGCAGTATTTT.

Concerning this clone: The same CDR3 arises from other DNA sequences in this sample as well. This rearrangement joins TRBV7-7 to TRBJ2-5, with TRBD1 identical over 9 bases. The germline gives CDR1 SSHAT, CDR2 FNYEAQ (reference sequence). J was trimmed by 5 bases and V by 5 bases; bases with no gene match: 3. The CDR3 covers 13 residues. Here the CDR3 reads CASSGQGRETQYF. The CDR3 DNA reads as TGTGCCAGCAGCGGACAGGGGCGGGAGACCCAGTACTTC. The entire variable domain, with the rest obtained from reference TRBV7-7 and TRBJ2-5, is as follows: GAGVSQSPRYKVTKRGQDVTLRCDPISSHATLYWYQQALGQGPEFLTYFNYEAQPDKSGLPSDRFSAERPEGSISTLTIQRTEQRDSAMYRCASSGQGRETQYFGPGTRLLVL.

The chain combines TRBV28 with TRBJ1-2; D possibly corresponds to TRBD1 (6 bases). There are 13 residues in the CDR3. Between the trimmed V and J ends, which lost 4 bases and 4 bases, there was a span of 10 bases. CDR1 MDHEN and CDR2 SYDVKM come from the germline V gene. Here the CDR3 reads CASSSDRFYGYTF. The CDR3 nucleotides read TGTGCCAGCAGTTCAGACAGGTTCTATGGCTACACCTTC.